The TCR beta chain described here comes from a study of CD8+CD57+ T cells in acquired aplastic anemia (dated by TCRdb to 2017 to 2018). General notes on the study: Extracted DNA from sorted CD4+ and CD8+ cells averaged approximately 3.4 ug, ranging from roughly 0.17 to 30 ug. CD8+CD57+ expansion was defined as a frequency above the mean frequency observed in healthy subjects.

Genomic DNA was used as template for profiling of TCR beta VDJ combinations and CDR3 sequences. An Illumina HiSeq 2000 was used for TCR repertoire sequencing. The paper's processing steps were these. TRBV/TRBJ rearrangement plots, CDR3 size and DJ length profiles, and Simpson's diversity index were used to evaluate the repertoires. Whichever DNA sequence was most abundant in the deep sequencing data was defined as the immunodominant clone. CDR3 amino acid sequences were screened for sharing across subjects and were compared with published repertoires and the VDJdb database. TCRdb passed the public sequencing reads through fastp at Q25 and MiXCR, retaining productive beta sequences. Each CDR3 protein gets just one entry, which takes the most common genes and DNA from the rows behind it. The V and J calls shown here were made by TCRdb, not taken from the authors' results. The sample contains 150,000 to 200,000 distinct CDR3 sequences, 70% to 75% of them found a single time. The ten most abundant clones make up 40% to 60% of the sample.

Worth noting for this clonotype: The clone's antigen remains unknown. As the CDR3 is not closed by the conserved phenylalanine or tryptophan, this likely results from a read error.

What the research found in general, with its limitations: Between patients and healthy controls, no significant difference in CD8+ Simpson's diversity was found (P=0.060). Although roughly 30 CD8+ CDR3 sequences were shared by patients and controls, these sequences appeared highly expressed in patients and within the immunodominant clones of patients.

Expansion of CD8+CD57+ cells had been shown by flow cytometry in the patients chosen for sequencing. Severe acquired aplastic anemia was diagnosed in all patients according to International Study of Aplastic Anemia and Agranulocytosis and Camitta criteria. No patient had received any therapy when blood was sampled. The study deep-sequenced TCR repertoires of sorted CD4+ and CD8+ blood T cells from severe aplastic anemia patients and healthy subjects. In the USA, patient enrollment took place under clinicaltrials.gov protocols 00001620, 01623167, 00001397, 00071045, 00081523 and 00961064. Ficoll-Paque density gradient centrifugation was used to isolate peripheral blood mononuclear cells. Before DNA was extracted, CD4+ and CD8+ T cells were sorted using either FACS or magnetic beads. CDR1 and CDR2 were assigned from the germline V gene as ENHRY and SYGVKD. At the junction V is shortened by 4 bases and J by 3 bases, with 7 bases in between. The CDR3 has 13 residues if both end residues are counted. CDR3 DNA is the only sequence kept; it has 39 bases, read in frame from the first base.

The chain employs TRBV10-3 and TRBJ1-3, and the D gene may be TRBD1, 5 bases matching. This clonotype was sampled from a human donor with aplastic anemia. The sequencing sample was made of sorted CD4+, CD8+, or CD8+CD57+ T cells (not recorded which) from PBMCs. Here is the DNA: TGTGCCATCAGTGTGGACATTGGAAACACCATATATTCT. Its coded protein is CAISVDIGNTIYS.